This passage covers 22 T cell receptor beta chains from one sample sequenced in a study of T cells in Graves' hyperthyroidism and ophthalmopathy. Researchers took RNA transcripts and amplified the TCR beta CDR3 regions from them. The HTBI primer set served for first-round RT-PCR of the TCR CDR3. In TCRdb, the multiplex PCR reads were re-called with MiXCR into one record per CDR3 protein. The data contain nearly 600,000 distinct CDR3 sequences, approximately 14% of them singletons. Input material: blood. Receptor source: a woman aged 25-40 years with Graves' hyperthyroidism that later progressed to Graves' ophthalmopathy.

The rearrangement uses TRBV20-1 and TRBJ2-1; TRBD1 might be the D (5 bases). In germline, CDR1 is DFQATT, CDR2 SNEGSKA (reference sequence). Trimming took off 0 bases at V and 7 bases at J, with 16 bases between the two ends. This CDR3 region has 15 residues. This CDR3 reads CSARDVTGPTNEQFF. CDR3 coding DNA: TGCAGTGCTAGAGATGTTACAGGTCCTACGAATGAGCAGTTCTTC.

The sample holds many counts of this clonotype. The rearrangement uses TRBV27 and TRBJ2-7; D tentatively fits TRBD1 or TRBD2 (5 bases each). From germline, CDR1 is MNHEY and CDR2 SMNVEV (reference sequence). The CDR3 loop spans 16 amino acids. V lost 6 bases to trimming and J lost 2 bases, with 20 bases between them. The CDR3 loop is CASRGYRDGFPYEQYF. CDR3 DNA: TGTGCCAGCAGGGGATACCGGGACGGATTTCCCTACGAGCAGTACTTC.

This clonotype has ten or more counts. In DNA form, the CDR3 reads TGTGCCAGCAGTACCCTAGCGGGAGTGGCCTACGAGCAGTACTTC. It translates to CASSTLAGVAYEQYF. The V and J genes are TRBV6-1 and TRBJ2-7; 10 bases line up with TRBD2. The CDR3 has 15 amino acids. Trimming took 5 bases from V and 2 from J; bases not matched to a gene: 6. Germline-derived CDR1 and CDR2 are MNHNS and SASEGT.

This sequence joins TRBV4-1 and TRBJ2-2; TRBD2 matches 9 bases. The trim removed 3 bases at V and 7 bases at J, leaving 9 bases unmatched. The CDR3 sequence is 16 residues long. From germline, CDR1 is MGHRA and CDR2 YSYEKL. The CDR3 DNA sequence: TGCGCCAGCAGCCAGGAAGGAGCGGGAGGACGCGGGGAGCTGTTTTTT. Translating it yields CASSQEGAGGRGELFF.

This clonotype was detected a few times. The chain employs TRBV13 and TRBJ2-1; TRBD1 matches 8 bases. The ends lost 5 bases at V and 9 bases at J; junction bases unmatched: 0. Germline V gene data show CDR1 as PRHDT and CDR2 as FYEKMQ (reference sequence). This CDR3 is built from 11 residues. The CDR3: CASSGTGEQFF. CDR3 coding DNA: TGTGCCAGCAGCGGGACAGGTGAGCAGTTCTTC.

This clonotype showed up many times. The chain employs TRBV4-2 and TRBJ1-6; 7 bases are a match to TRBD1. The CDR3 spans 16 residues. V was pared by 1 base and J by 9 bases, with 9 bases of the junction left unmatched. Germline V gene sequence: CDR1 LGHNA, CDR2 YNFKEQ. Here the CDR3 reads CASSQVEGGGGSPLHF. In DNA form, the CDR3 reads TGTGCCAGCAGCCAAGTAGAAGGGGGCGGGGGTTCACCCCTCCACTTT.

About this clonotype: A much more abundant neighbour one base away suggests this may be a read error. V usage is TRBV7-9 and J usage is TRBJ2-7, with TRBD1 matching over 8 bases. After removal of 5 bases from V and 4 bases from J, the junction contained 10 bases not matched to a gene. Germline V CDR1 and CDR2: SEHNR, FQNEAQ (reference sequence). The CDR3 runs 15 residues. CDR3: CASSNPGQVIYEQYF. The DNA of the CDR3 is TGTGCCAGCAGCAATCCGGGACAGGTTATATACGAGCAGTACTTC.

The V gene is TRBV2, the J gene TRBJ2-3; D perhaps matches TRBD2 (6 bases). The V and J ends lost 8 bases and 2 bases respectively, with 11 bases between them. The CDR3 length is 13 residues. Germline CDR1 is SNHLY and CDR2 is FYNNEI. The chain's CDR3 is CASQTRPTDTQYF. CDR3 nucleotide sequence: TGTGCCAGCCAGACTAGACCCACAGATACGCAGTATTTT. The whole variable domain, remainder taken from reference TRBV2 and TRBJ2-3, is EPEVTQTPSHQVTQMGQEVILRCVPISNHLYFYWYRQILGQKVEFLVSFYNNEISEKSEIFDDQFSVERPDGSNFTLKIRSTKLEDSAMYFCASQTRPTDTQYFGPGTRLTVL.

This clonotype was counted ten times or more. The rearrangement joins TRBV20-1 to TRBJ2-3; D remains ambiguous. Trimming shortened V by 0 bases and J by 1 base, and 11 bases separated the two germline ends. Germline values: CDR1 DFQATT, CDR2 SNEGSKA (reference sequence). The CDR3 loop spans 15 amino acids. This chain's CDR3 is CSARDILGGTDTQYF. DNA for the CDR3: TGCAGTGCTAGAGATATTCTAGGTGGCACAGATACGCAGTATTTT.

The chain's CDR3 is CASSIKTGSFAGELFF. DNA for the CDR3: TGTGCCAGCAGCATAAAGACTGGCTCCTTCGCCGGGGAGCTGTTTTTT. V and J are TRBV3-1 and TRBJ2-2; unclear D gene. Germline CDR1 and CDR2: LGHDT and YNNKEL (reference sequence). The CDR3 totals 16 residues. Trimming removed 5 bases from V and 6 bases from J, with 19 bases in between.

This clonotype was counted ten times or more. The V and J genes are TRBV7-3 and TRBJ2-1, with a possible D match to TRBD2 (5 bases). Trimming left V 2 bases short and J 6 bases short, with 14 bases between. Germline V CDR1 and CDR2: SGHTA, FQGTGA. CDR3 length: 15 residues. The CDR3 nucleotides are TGTGCCAGCAGCTTAGGAGGACCCCGATCCAATGAGCAGTTCTTC. Translating gives CASSLGGPRSNEQFF.

The chain joins TRBV28 to TRBJ2-7; D gene ambiguous. The CDR3 spans 14 residues. V was cut by 3 bases and J by 5 bases, with 14 bases left in between. CDR1 and CDR2 from the germline V gene are MDHEN and SYDVKM. CDR3 in amino acids: CASSFRRQWDEQYF. In nucleotides, the CDR3 is TGTGCCAGCAGTTTCCGCAGGCAGTGGGACGAGCAGTACTTC.

This clonotype has a handful of counts. The chain employs TRBV2 and TRBJ2-7; tentative D call: TRBD1 (5 bases). The CDR3 runs to 15 residues. With 7 bases removed from V and 0 bases from J, the gap between germline ends came to 16 bases. Germline V gene lookup returns CDR1 SNHLY and CDR2 FYNNEI. CDR3 in amino acids: CASILTDSSSYEQYF. The CDR3 nucleotides are TGTGCCAGCATCTTAACCGACAGTAGCTCCTACGAGCAGTACTTC.

This clonotype was recorded many times. The chain couples TRBV7-2 to TRBJ2-7; 11 nucleotides align to TRBD2. V shed 5 bases and J 0 bases; nucleotides not matched to a gene: 3. Germline V lookup: CDR1 SGHTA, CDR2 FQGNSA. The CDR3 length is 15 residues. CDR3 sequence reads: CASSLTSGVSYEQYF. CDR3 DNA: TGTGCCAGCAGCCTGACTAGCGGGGTCTCCTACGAGCAGTACTTC. The whole variable domain, remainder taken from reference TRBV7-2 and TRBJ2-7, is GAGVSQSPSNKVTEKGKDVELRCDPISGHTALYWYRQSLGQGLEFLIYFQGNSAPDKSGLPSDRFSAERTGGSVSTLTIQRTQQEDSAVYLCASSLTSGVSYEQYFGPGTRLTVT.

This clonotype was counted ten times or more. The CDR3 bases are TGTGCTAGTGGTTCCCCCTCTGGGGGGAGCTCCTACAATGAGCAGTTCTTC. It translates to CASGSPSGGSSYNEQFF. The genes are TRBV12-5 and TRBJ2-1; the D gene is possibly TRBD2 (6 bases). CDR1 LGHNT and CDR2 FRNRAP come from the germline V gene. The CDR3 runs to 17 residues. V was trimmed by 4 bases and J by 0 bases, leaving 16 bases between them.

This clonotype was detected ten times or more. The gene calls are TRBV6-2 or TRBV6-3 and TRBJ2-3; D remains unclear. The CDR3 extends over 14 amino acids. The germline V and J ends were trimmed by 0 bases and 6 bases, with 10 bases remaining between them. Per the germline V gene, CDR1 is MNHEY and CDR2 is SVGEGT. CDR3 nucleotides: TGTGCCAGCAGTTACTCGGCCGTTCACGATACGCAGTATTTT. Protein: CASSYSAVHDTQYF.

This clonotype was seen many times. The rearrangement links TRBV28 to TRBJ2-7; no reliable D call. Germline assignment: CDR1 MDHEN and CDR2 SYDVKM. V was trimmed by 2 bases and J by 2 bases, leaving 16 bases between them. The CDR3 totals 16 residues. CDR3 bases: TGTGCCAGCAGTTTAGAAAATGGGCAGTTCACCTACGAGCAGTACTTC. Protein: CASSLENGQFTYEQYF.

This chain links TRBV27 with TRBJ2-5; D gene uncertain. V dropped 3 bases and J dropped 2 bases, with 7 bases sitting between them. The CDR3 contains 13 residues. Germline values: CDR1 MNHEY, CDR2 SMNVEV (reference sequence). CDR3 DNA sequence: TGTGCCAGCAGTTTCAACAGACAAGAGACCCAGTACTTC. Translated: CASSFNRQETQYF.

The table lists this clonotype with a few counts. The V and J genes are TRBV10-3 and TRBJ2-3, with 10 nucleotides matching TRBD1. The CDR3 loop spans 16 amino acids. J was trimmed by 4 bases and V by 6 bases; bases with no gene match: 10. Looked up from germline, CDR1 is ENHRY and CDR2 is SYGVKD. The CDR3 region has the DNA TGTGCCATCAGCCGACAGGGGGCCGGTGGAGCAGATACGCAGTATTTT. Residues: CAISRQGAGGADTQYF.

This clonotype was counted a few times. This chain links TRBV6-1 with TRBJ2-2, with 8 bases lining up with TRBD2. This CDR3 has 16 amino acids. The germline V gene has CDR1 MNHNS and CDR2 SASEGT. J gave up 6 bases and V 7 bases, and 13 bases lay outside the gene matches. The CDR3 spells CASTHRGTSNPGELFF. DNA of the CDR3: TGTGCCAGCACCCACAGAGGGACTAGTAACCCCGGGGAGCTGTTTTTT.

There are many counts of this clonotype. The V call is TRBV6-1, the J call TRBJ2-5; possibly TRBD2 for D (5 bases). The germline V gene encodes CDR1 MNHNS and CDR2 SASEGT. The V end was cut by 6 bases, the J end by 5 bases, with 10 bases between. The CDR3 has 12 amino acids. CDR3 nucleotide sequence: TGTGCCAGCAGGGGAGTCGTGGAGACCCAGTACTTC. Translated, it gives CASRGVVETQYF.

The J gene is TRBJ1-3, the V gene TRBV5-1; no reliable D call. Trimming took 0 bases from V and 0 from J, leaving 10 bases between them. The length of the CDR3 is 16 residues. CDR1 and CDR2 (germline): SGHRS, YFSETQ. CDR3 nucleotides: TGCGCCAGCAGCTTGGCCGTCGAACCCTCTGGAAACACCATATATTTT. It codes for CASSLAVEPSGNTIYF.